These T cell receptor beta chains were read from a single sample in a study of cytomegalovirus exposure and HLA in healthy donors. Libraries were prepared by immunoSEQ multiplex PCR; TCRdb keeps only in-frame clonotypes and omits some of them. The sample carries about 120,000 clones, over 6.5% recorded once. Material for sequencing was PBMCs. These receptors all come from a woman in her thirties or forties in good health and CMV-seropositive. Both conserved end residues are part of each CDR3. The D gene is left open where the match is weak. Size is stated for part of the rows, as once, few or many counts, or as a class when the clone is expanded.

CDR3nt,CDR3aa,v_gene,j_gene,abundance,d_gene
TGCGCCAGCAGCTTGAGCGTCGGGGGGCAGGCTAATGAAAAACTGTTTTTT,CASSLSVGGQANEKLFF,TRBV5-1,TRBJ1-4,few,.
TGTGCCAGTAGTCAGGCCAGGGACAGTGAAGCTTTCTTT,CASSQARDSEAFF,TRBV19,TRBJ1-1,.,TRBD1
TGTGCCAGCAGCATAGGCCGGACTCTCCTCGGGATCAATGAGCAGTTCTTC,CASSIGRTLLGINEQFF,TRBV4-2,TRBJ2-1,few,.
TGTGCCAGTAGTTCACAGGGGGCGGGCGGCTACACCTTC,CASSSQGAGGYTF,TRBV19,TRBJ1-2,few,TRBD1
TGTGCCAGCAGTCCAACAACAACTAATGAAAAACTGTTTTTT,CASSPTTTNEKLFF,TRBV6-1,TRBJ1-4,.,.
TGTGCCAGCAGCCCCGGACAGTTTAGTACTGAAGCTTTCTTT,CASSPGQFSTEAFF,TRBV27,TRBJ1-1,few,.
TGTGCCATCAGTGACCCTCAGTCCTCCTACAATGAGCAGTTCTTC,CAISDPQSSYNEQFF,TRBV10-3,TRBJ2-1,few,.
TGTGCCAGCAGTGAATTTCAGGGGAGAGAGCAGTACTTC,CASSEFQGREQYF,TRBV25-1,TRBJ2-7,many,.
TGTGCCTGGAGCCCAGAAACTAACTATGGCTACACCTTC,CAWSPETNYGYTF,TRBV30,TRBJ1-2,.,.
TGTGCCAGCAGCACAGGGTGGCGCGGGAGCAAACATGAGCAGTTCTTC,CASSTGWRGSKHEQFF,TRBV2,TRBJ2-1,medium-sized,.
TGTGCCAGTAGTATTACCTCAGGGGGAGAGGATACGCAGTATTTT,CASSITSGGEDTQYF,TRBV19,TRBJ2-3,few,TRBD1
TGTGCCAGCAAGAGTGCAACTAGCACAGATACGCAGTATTTT,CASKSATSTDTQYF,TRBV2,TRBJ2-3,.,.
TGCGCCAGCCAGGGATATGACATGCTAGTTTTT,CASQGYDMLVF,TRBV10-2,TRBJ2-3,few,.
TGCGCCAGCAGCTTGGGACAGGGGAAACGCGAGCAGTACTTC,CASSLGQGKREQYF,TRBV5-1,TRBJ2-7,.,TRBD1
TGTGCCAGCAGTTATAATACAGGGGGCGTACGGGGCTACACCTTC,CASSYNTGGVRGYTF,TRBV6-5,TRBJ1-2,.,TRBD1
TGTGCCAGTAGTATCGGGCAGGGGGCTTACGAGCAGTACTTC,CASSIGQGAYEQYF,TRBV19,TRBJ2-7,few,TRBD1
TGTGCCAGCAACAGGGGGTTGGGCTACGAGCAGTACTTC,CASNRGLGYEQYF,TRBV2,TRBJ2-7,few,TRBD1
TGTGCCAGCAGTAATACATACCGGGACAGAGACTATGGCTACACCTTC,CASSNTYRDRDYGYTF,TRBV5-4,TRBJ1-2,.,TRBD1
TGTGCCAGCAGTTCTCTCTTCCCCGGTCCTTCTGGCTACACCTTC,CASSSLFPGPSGYTF,TRBV5-4,TRBJ1-2,few,.
TGTGCCAGTAGCCCCCGGGAGAGGGGGCGAGGAAACACCATATATTTT,CASSPRERGRGNTIYF,TRBV19,TRBJ1-3,few,TRBD1
TGTGCCAGCAGCTTAGGCGACAGTCACACCGGGGAGCTGTTTTTT,CASSLGDSHTGELFF,TRBV7-7,TRBJ2-2,.,.
TGTGCCAGCAGCCAAGATAGTCCACGCACAGATACGCAGTATTTT,CASSQDSPRTDTQYF,TRBV14,TRBJ2-3,few,.
TGTGCCAGCAGTTCTATTCAGGGCCTCCAACAAGAGACCCAGTACTTC,CASSSIQGLQQETQYF,TRBV28,TRBJ2-5,.,.
TGCGCCAGCAGCCAAGGGTGGGCAGGGGACTATGGCTACACCTTC,CASSQGWAGDYGYTF,TRBV4-1,TRBJ1-2,.,.
TGTGCCAGTAGTAGCCAGGGGGCCGGGGAGCTGTTTTTT,CASSSQGAGELFF,TRBV19,TRBJ2-2,.,TRBD1
TGTGCCAGCAGCCGGACATACGAGACCCAGTACTTC,CASSRTYETQYF,TRBV7-7,TRBJ2-5,.,.
TGTGCCATCAGTGGAGGGGACAGGGCGGGCTACGAGCAGTACTTC,CAISGGDRAGYEQYF,TRBV10-3,TRBJ2-7,few,TRBD1
TGTGCCAGCAGTCCAGACAGAAATCGGCCGGCCGAGCAGTACTTC,CASSPDRNRPAEQYF,TRBV28,TRBJ2-7,once,.
TGTGCCAGTAGTATATCGTGGGAGGGAGGCTACACCTTC,CASSISWEGGYTF,TRBV19,TRBJ1-2,few,.
TGTGCCTGGAGTGTAGATCGGGCAGGGGGCAATCAGCCCCAGCATTTT,CAWSVDRAGGNQPQHF,TRBV30,TRBJ1-5,.,.
TGTGCCAGCAGCTTAGAGCGGGGGGGACCAGATACGCAGTATTTT,CASSLERGGPDTQYF,TRBV7-3,TRBJ2-3,.,TRBD2
TGTGCCAGCACTCCAAATACCGGGGGTTCCGGTGGCTACACCTTC,CASTPNTGGSGGYTF,TRBV9,TRBJ1-2,.,.
TGTGCCAGCTCACCGACCGGGACAGAACATGAAAAACTGTTTTTT,CASSPTGTEHEKLFF,TRBV18,TRBJ1-4,few,TRBD1
TGTGCCAGCAGCTTAAACGGACAGCAAGAGACCCAGTACTTC,CASSLNGQQETQYF,TRBV7-3,TRBJ2-5,.,.
TGTGCCTGGACGACCGGAGATAGGGGCACTGAAGCTTTCTTT,CAWTTGDRGTEAFF,TRBV30,TRBJ1-1,.,.
TGTGCCAGCAGTGAAATGACCGGGGCAGATACGCAGTATTTT,CASSEMTGADTQYF,TRBV6-1,TRBJ2-3,.,.
TGTGCCAGCAGCGGGGGCGTGGGATACGAGCAGTACTTC,CASSGGVGYEQYF,TRBV7-6,TRBJ2-7,few,.
TGTGCCAGCAGCGTAGGGGACAGGTCTCATGAAAAACTGTTTTTT,CASSVGDRSHEKLFF,TRBV9,TRBJ1-4,.,TRBD1
TGTGCCAGCAGTGTGGGCGATTCCGGGGAGCTGTTTTTT,CASSVGDSGELFF,TRBV6-1,TRBJ2-2,medium-sized,.
TGTGCCAGCAGCCAGGGACAGGCCGGCACCGGGGAGCTGTTTTTT,CASSQGQAGTGELFF,TRBV5-4,TRBJ2-2,few,TRBD1